This TCR beta chain was observed in a study of regulatory T cells in long-lasting Graves disease. Library construction for TCR beta used iRepertoire HTBI primers and Arm-PCR of CDR3 regions. TCRdb re-called the multiplex PCR reads with MiXCR, one entry per CDR3 protein. This table has roughly 500,000 distinct CDR3 sequences, about 14% appearing once. This clonotype was recorded at least ten times. The antigen is not known. From germline, CDR1 is SQVTM and CDR2 ANQGSEA. The CDR3 is made up of 14 amino acids. Findings of the study overall: New patients shared about 880 public clonotypes, fewer than the roughly 2,600 shared by persistent patients. Persistent disease was characterized by preferential usage of TRBV28, TRBJ1-2 and TRBJ2-5.

Sample time point: newly diagnosed GD, antithyroid drugs for less than 3 months. PBMC-derived RNA was used for the TCR library. This sample also belongs to another study, concerning T cells in Graves' hyperthyroidism and ophthalmopathy. From that paper: The model's output predicted ophthalmopathy at a median of roughly 6.9 months prior to onset.

Sequencing was performed on peripheral blood mononuclear cells (PBMCs), taken at new diagnosis, from a patient treated with antithyroid drugs. The chain links TRBV29-1 to TRBJ1-1; D uncertain. The sequence derives from a woman between 45 and 65 years old with Graves disease. This CDR3 reads CTYLKEPGNTEAFF. As DNA, the CDR3 is TGCACCTACTTGAAGGAGCCAGGGAACACTGAAGCTTTCTTT.